These 25 T cell receptor beta chains came from one sample sequenced in a study of cytomegalovirus exposure and HLA in healthy donors. The PCR made use of 60 Vbeta and 13 Jbeta primers. TCRdb keeps only in-frame clones here, not all; method: immunoSEQ multiplex PCR. The profile shows tens of thousands of clones, roughly 70% of them singletons. Sequenced material: PBMCs. These receptors were collected from a male donor in good health and CMV-seropositive.

This clone was observed a handful of times. J is TRBJ2-7 and V is TRBV5-1; D gene uncertain. This CDR3 is built from 14 residues. Per germline, CDR1 SGHRS and CDR2 YFSETQ. Trimming cost V 1 base and J 0 bases, with 8 bases left between them. CDR3 in amino acids: CASSLISNSYEQYF. The CDR3 nucleotides are TGCGCCAGCAGCTTGATCTCTAACTCCTACGAGCAGTACTTC.

The rearrangement uses TRBV29-1 and TRBJ2-5; D possibly corresponds to TRBD2 (5 bases). Near its end, the DNA agrees better with TRBJ2-7, so the J call may be wrong. In germline, CDR1 is SQVTM, CDR2 ANQGSEA. The CDR3 is made up of 13 amino acids. The CDR3 region has the DNA TGCAGCGTTCTAGAGGGTAACTCCTACGAGCAGTACTTC. Its protein product is CSVLEGNSYEQYF.

This clone was seen a handful of times. This CDR3 is also generated by other DNA sequences in the sample. The V and J genes are TRBV4-3 and TRBJ1-2; 10 bases are shared with TRBD1. Germline V gene lookup returns CDR1 LGHNA and CDR2 YSLEER. The CDR3 totals 16 residues. The V segment lost 0 bases and the J segment 5 bases; nucleotides outside the gene matches: 6. This chain's CDR3 is CASSQDGTGEGYGYTF. As DNA, the CDR3 is TGCGCCAGCAGCCAAGATGGGACAGGGGAGGGGTATGGCTACACCTTC.

The chain employs TRBV7-9 and TRBJ2-1; TRBD2 aligns across 10 bases. The J segment lost 4 bases and the V segment lost 3 bases, leaving 6 bases of the junction unmatched. Germline V gene data show CDR1 as SEHNR and CDR2 as FQNEAQ (reference sequence). This CDR3 spans 16 amino acids. CDR3 in amino acids: CASSFLLAGVYNEQFF. The CDR3 nucleotides read TGTGCCAGCAGCTTTCTGCTAGCGGGGGTATACAATGAGCAGTTCTTC. The entire variable domain, with the rest obtained from reference TRBV7-9 and TRBJ2-1, is as follows: DTGVSQNPRHKITKRGQNVTFRCDPISEHNRLYWYRQTLGQGPEFLTYFQNEAQLEKSRLLSDRFSAERPKGSFSTLEIQRTEQGDSAMYLCASSFLLAGVYNEQFFGPGTRLTVL.

The V gene is TRBV5-4, the J gene TRBJ2-3; maybe TRBD2 (5 bases). The ends were cut back, 3 bases at V and 4 bases at J, with 12 bases in the middle. In germline, CDR1 is SGHNT, CDR2 YYREEE (reference sequence). This CDR3 spans 14 amino acids. CDR3 coding DNA: TGTGCCAGCAGCTGGAGAGTCGGGGCAGATACGCAGTATTTT. Amino acids: CASSWRVGADTQYF.

This clone appeared a few times. The chain links TRBV6-6 to TRBJ2-1, with 8 positions matching TRBD2. CDR3 size: 16 residues. V was pared by 5 bases and J by 0 bases, with 6 bases of the junction left unmatched. CDR1 MNHNY and CDR2 SVGAGI come from the germline V gene (reference sequence). The CDR3 sequence is CASSSRTSTSYNEQFF. The CDR3 DNA sequence: TGTGCCAGCAGTAGTCGGACTAGCACCTCCTACAATGAGCAGTTCTTC.

The chain has TRBV30 and TRBJ1-1, with D perhaps matching TRBD1 (5 bases). The V end was cut by 2 bases, the J end by 6 bases, with 13 bases between. Germline V gives CDR1 GTSNPN, CDR2 SVGIG (reference sequence). The CDR3 sequence is 13 residues long. The CDR3: CAWSPERTSEAFF. CDR3 DNA: TGTGCCTGGAGTCCCGAGAGGACATCTGAAGCTTTCTTT.

This clone was seen a few times. The chain has TRBV4-1 and TRBJ2-4; 8 nucleotides align to TRBD1. The CDR3 contains 13 residues. In germline, CDR1 is MGHRA, CDR2 YSYEKL. With V trimmed by 3 bases and J by 9 bases, 4 bases remained unmatched. CDR3 residues: CASSQQTGAIQYF. CDR3 DNA sequence: TGCGCCAGCAGCCAGCAGACAGGGGCCATTCAGTACTTC.

The chain uses TRBV6-5 and TRBJ2-1, with TRBD1 as a possible D gene (5 bases). The CDR3 has 15 amino acids. The V end was cut by 6 bases, the J end by 5 bases, with 17 bases between. The germline V gene encodes CDR1 MNHEY and CDR2 SVGAGI. The CDR3, as DNA: TGTGCCAGCAGCGCTTCAGTGGCAGGGCACAATGAGCAGTTCTTC. Translating it yields CASSASVAGHNEQFF.

J is TRBJ1-5 and V is TRBV5-1; D uncertain. The germline V gene has CDR1 SGHRS and CDR2 YFSETQ. The CDR3 is 13 residues long. Trimming took off 0 bases at V and 7 bases at J, with 8 bases between the two ends. CDR3 nucleotide sequence: TGCGCCAGCAGCTTGGTGCCAGAACAGCCCCAGCATTTT. Translation: CASSLVPEQPQHF.

This chain joins TRBV27 and TRBJ1-6; a weak D match, TRBD1 (5 bases). The germline gives CDR1 MNHEY, CDR2 SMNVEV (reference sequence). With 0 bases removed from V and 9 bases from J, the gap between germline ends came to 12 bases. This CDR3 region has 15 residues. For the CDR3, the DNA is TGTGCCAGCAGTTTATCATCAGGGAGGATTTCACCCCTCCACTTT. As protein: CASSLSSGRISPLHF.

The chain employs TRBV7-3 and TRBJ2-1, with D maybe TRBD2 (7 bases). V gave up 6 bases and J gave up 7 bases, with 28 bases separating them. The CDR3 extends over 18 amino acids. Germline V CDR1 and CDR2: SGHTA, FQGTGA. The CDR3 loop reads CASRKNLKGGRGRNEQFF. CDR3 DNA: TGTGCCAGCAGGAAGAACCTTAAGGGGGGGAGAGGGAGAAATGAGCAGTTCTTC.

The chain couples TRBV5-6 to TRBJ1-3; D is perhaps TRBD1 (6 bases). CDR1 and CDR2 from the germline V gene are SGHDT and YYEEEE. The V end was cut by 0 bases, the J end by 8 bases, with 9 bases between. The CDR3 runs to 13 residues. The CDR3 DNA follows: TGTGCCAGCAGCTTGGACAGGGTGGACACCATATATTTT. Amino acids: CASSLDRVDTIYF.

V usage is TRBV2 and J usage is TRBJ2-1; 8 positions agree with TRBD2. Unmatched junction bases numbered 3, after V lost 8 bases and J lost 0 bases. The CDR3 has 14 residues. Germline CDR1 is SNHLY and CDR2 is FYNNEI. CDR3 sequence reads: CASPAGASYNEQFF. The CDR3 nucleotides are TGTGCCAGCCCAGCGGGAGCCTCCTACAATGAGCAGTTCTTC.

The V gene is TRBV28, the J gene TRBJ1-5, with 7 bases matching TRBD1. The junction had 12 bases not matched to a gene; V was cut back by 6 bases and J by 7 bases. The CDR3 length is 15 residues. Germline CDR1 and CDR2: MDHEN and SYDVKM. The CDR3 is CASSQYDRARQPQHF. CDR3 coding DNA: TGTGCCAGCAGCCAGTACGACAGGGCCAGGCAGCCCCAGCATTTT.

This clone was detected a few times. V gene TRBV29-1 combines with J gene TRBJ2-1; 7 positions agree with TRBD1. This CDR3 spans 15 amino acids. The germline V gene encodes CDR1 SQVTM and CDR2 ANQGSEA. Losses at the gene ends were 7 bases for V and 0 bases for J; bases not matched to a gene: 9. The CDR3 DNA is TGCAGCGCCCGAGACAGGGCAAGCTCCTACAATGAGCAGTTCTTC. Amino acids: CSARDRASSYNEQFF.

This clone was counted only a few times. V usage is TRBV6-1 and J usage is TRBJ1-6; D is undetermined. V was pared by 7 bases and J by 3 bases, with 4 bases between. Germline V gene lookup returns CDR1 MNHNS and CDR2 SASEGT. The CDR3 loop spans 12 amino acids. As DNA, the CDR3 is TGTGCCAGCACAGGCTATAATTCACCCCTCCACTTT. It specifies CASTGYNSPLHF.

The chain has TRBV6-1 and TRBJ2-7, with D uncertain. With 3 bases removed from V and 3 bases from J, the gap between germline ends came to 9 bases. Looked up from germline, CDR1 is MNHNS and CDR2 is SASEGT. This CDR3 has 13 amino acids. In nucleotides, the CDR3 is TGTGCCAGCAGTGACGGGTGGAACTACGAGCAGTACTTC. Residues: CASSDGWNYEQYF.

This sequence joins TRBV6-5 and TRBJ1-4, with 11 positions matching TRBD1. Germline CDR1 MNHEY, CDR2 SVGAGI. Germline trimming cut 8 bases from V and 7 bases from J; bases unmatched to any gene: 0. The CDR3 sequence is 12 residues long. CDR3 loop: CASGTGGEKLFF. In nucleotides, the CDR3 is TGTGCCAGCGGGACAGGGGGTGAAAAACTGTTTTTT.

V and J are TRBV5-1 and TRBJ2-7; 12 bases fit TRBD2. V trimming: 5 bases; J trimming: 6 bases; junction bases outside the gene matches: 6. The CDR3 loop spans 14 amino acids. Germline V gene lookup returns CDR1 SGHRS and CDR2 YFSETQ. Here the CDR3 DNA reads TGCGCCAGCAGTCCTAGCGGGGGGGCCGGCGAGCAGTACTTC. As protein: CASSPSGGAGEQYF.

V usage is TRBV2 and J usage is TRBJ2-4; 11 bases are shared with TRBD2. With 4 bases clipped from V and 7 bases from J, the junction kept 6 bases outside the gene matches. This CDR3 is built from 15 residues. Germline V CDR1 and CDR2: SNHLY, FYNNEI. The DNA of the CDR3 is TGTGCCAGCAGTGCAGATAGCGGGGGGGGGAACATTCAGTACTTC. Its translation: CASSADSGGGNIQYF.

The chain joins TRBV30 to TRBJ1-5; 8 positions agree with TRBD1. The ends lost 5 bases at V and 6 bases at J; junction bases unmatched: 6. From germline, CDR1 is GTSNPN and CDR2 SVGIG (reference sequence). The CDR3 length is 13 residues. The CDR3 loop is CAWGQGEGQPQHF. The CDR3 DNA reads as TGTGCCTGGGGACAGGGCGAGGGTCAGCCCCAGCATTTT.

The chain links TRBV5-5 to TRBJ1-2; the D gene is possibly TRBD1 (5 bases). Deletions cut 6 bases from V and 4 bases from J, with 13 bases between. The CDR3 spans 13 residues. CDR1 and CDR2 (germline): SGHKS, YYEKEE (reference sequence). This CDR3 is CASNFLGVYGYTF. The CDR3 region has the DNA TGTGCCAGCAACTTCTTAGGGGTCTATGGCTACACCTTC.

This rearrangement joins TRBV5-4 to TRBJ2-7, with 9 bases fitting TRBD1. Trimming removed 4 bases from V and 4 bases from J; junction bases left unmatched: 6. Germline V CDR1 and CDR2: SGHNT, YYREEE (reference sequence). This CDR3 spans 14 amino acids. This CDR3 is CASSRDRELYEQYF. The CDR3 DNA reads TGTGCCAGCAGCAGGGACAGGGAATTATACGAGCAGTACTTC.

The chain couples TRBV12-5 to TRBJ2-7; the match to TRBD2 covers 9 bases. The CDR3 has 15 residues. CDR1 and CDR2 from the germline V gene are LGHNT and FRNRAP. V lost 4 bases and J lost 3; bases outside the gene matches: 7. This CDR3 is CASGSQGTSNYEQYF. Here the CDR3 DNA reads TGTGCTAGTGGTTCTCAAGGGACTAGCAACTACGAGCAGTACTTC.